This T cell receptor beta chain was obtained from a study of cytomegalovirus exposure and HLA in healthy donors. With 7 bases removed from V and 7 bases from J, the gap between germline ends came to 14 bases. In germline, CDR1 is SGHDN, CDR2 FVKESK. The CDR3 runs 13 residues. Study-wide results and limits: Cytomegalovirus association was listed for approximately 150 TCR beta chains.

A word on this clone: No antigen is known for it.

PCR involved 60 Vbeta and 13 Jbeta primers. Assay: immunoSEQ multiplex PCR; the TCRdb copy retains only in-frame clones and omits some. The table includes some 140,000 clones, 75% to 85% detected once. This sequence originates from a female donor in good health and CMV-seronegative. The specimen was PBMCs. V and J are TRBV14 and TRBJ2-1; a weak D match, TRBD2 (6 bases). CDR3 sequence: CASKPTRRNEQFF. CDR3 DNA: TGTGCCAGCAAACCGACTAGAAGGAATGAGCAGTTCTTC.